The following is a TCR beta chain sequence with its context. Its target is unknown. With the 5' RACE reads reprocessed, TCRdb shows one record per CDR3 protein and no DNA. Here the sample table reports 300,000 to 500,000 distinct CDR3 sequences. This entry belongs to a study of T cells expressing NK-cell markers. Findings and limits, study-wide: There were a handful of donors in whom these clonotypes also led the CD3+CD56-NKG2C+ fraction.

This CDR3 region has 13 residues. Germline CDR1 reads DFQATT; CDR2 reads SNEGSKA (reference sequence). This sequence joins TRBV20-1 and TRBJ2-3; without DNA, the TCRdb call of TRBD1 cannot be checked. The specimen was blood T cells: a sorted CD56 or NKG2C T cell subset, CD4+ or CD8+ T cells, or bulk PBMC T cells (not recorded which). The sequence was collected from a woman between 50 and 59 years old in good health. CDR3 sequence reads: CSQTGLTTDTQYF.